The rows below give T cell receptor beta chains drawn from one sample of a study of regulatory T cells in long-lasting Graves disease. TCRdb reprocessed the multiplex PCR reads via MiXCR and lists one record per CDR3 protein. The data hold some 450,000 distinct CDR3 sequences, with about 16% observed a single time. These records were also assigned to another study, of T cells in Graves' hyperthyroidism and ophthalmopathy.

The sequencing used peripheral blood mononuclear cells (PBMCs), collected at new diagnosis, from a patient treated with antithyroid drugs. All receptors derive from a woman aged 25 to 39 with Graves disease. Both conserved end residues are part of each CDR3. A D gene is named only where the DNA matches it firmly. Size tells how often a clone was seen (once, few, many) or the class of an expanded clone, and some rows leave it out.

len,v_gene,j_gene,d_gene,abundance,CDR3aa,CDR3nt
16,TRBV11-2,TRBJ1-5,NA,NA,CASSLGLYAGDQPQHF,TGTGCCAGCAGCTTAGGTTTATACGCGGGGGATCAGCCCCAGCATTTT
17,TRBV19,TRBJ1-2,TRBD1,NA,CASSIPRGSRGLKGYTF,TGTGCCAGTAGTATACCCCGGGGGAGCAGGGGGCTTAAAGGCTACACCTTC
15,TRBV20-1,TRBJ2-2,NA,NA,CSARDSLGNAGELFF,TGCAGTGCTAGAGATTCCCTCGGGAACGCCGGGGAGCTGTTTTTT
13,TRBV19,TRBJ1-5,TRBD1,NA,CATIGGVNQPQHF,TGTGCCACCATAGGGGGCGTCAATCAGCCCCAGCATTTT
17,TRBV9,TRBJ2-7,TRBD1,many,CASSGSSGGSVVDEQYF,TGTGCCAGCAGCGGATCCTCAGGGGGCAGCGTAGTAGACGAGCAGTACTTC
11,TRBV2,TRBJ1-6,NA,many,CASIESGTLHF,TGTGCCAGCATTGAATCCGGCACCCTCCACTTT
13,TRBV12-3/TRBV12-4,TRBJ2-7,TRBD1,many,CASSRQGDYEQYF,TGTGCCAGCAGCCGACAGGGAGACTACGAGCAGTACTTC
14,TRBV6-1,TRBJ1-5,NA,many,CASRPSGGNQPQHF,TGTGCCAGCAGACCGTCAGGTGGCAATCAGCCCCAGCATTTT
14,TRBV28,TRBJ1-3,NA,many,CASSVAGSRNTIYF,TGTGCCAGCAGCGTAGCGGGAAGTAGAAACACCATATATTTT
14,TRBV20-1,TRBJ2-7,TRBD2,many,CSATLAGGPYEQYF,TGCAGTGCCACACTAGCGGGAGGGCCCTACGAGCAGTACTTC
16,TRBV11-2,TRBJ2-1,TRBD2,many,CASSPYNLAGGNEQFF,TGTGCCAGCAGCCCCTACAATCTAGCGGGAGGTAATGAGCAGTTCTTC
12,TRBV28,TRBJ2-7,NA,many,CASSTGGLEQYF,TGTGCCAGCAGTACCGGGGGCCTCGAGCAGTACTTC
14,TRBV28,TRBJ2-1,NA,many,CASISSVADNEQFF,TGTGCCAGCATATCTAGCGTAGCCGACAATGAGCAGTTCTTC